This TCR beta chain was obtained from a study of technical replicates of blood from several donors. Per the germline V gene, CDR1 is SEHNR and CDR2 is FQNEAQ (reference sequence). CDR3 length: 13 amino acids. V lost 3 bases and J 3 bases, leaving 8 bases between the germline ends. Produced via immunoSEQ multiplex PCR; TCRdb's table is partial and in-frame only. The table records more than 75,000 clones, approximately 94% of them present only once. The sequence came from a human donor in good health. Sequences were obtained from T cells isolated from PBMCs. The chain is built from TRBV7-9 and TRBJ1-1; a weak D match, TRBD1 (5 bases). As DNA, the CDR3 is TGTGCCAGCAGCTTGGACATATACACTGAAGCTTTCTTT. This encodes CASSLDIYTEAFF.